Described below is a single T cell receptor (beta chain) sequence and its context. Its specificity is not known. These data originate in a study of T cells expressing NK-cell markers. About the study: Sorted T-cell subsets CD3+CD56+NKG2C+, CD3+CD56+NKG2C- and CD3+CD56-NKG2C+ were TCR beta-sequenced. Eight donors were sequenced, of whom seven were HCMV-seropositive, while the remaining one was HCMV-seronegative. General observations from the study: A few donors' CD3+CD56-NKG2C+ cells were dominated by the same clonotypes.

This CDR3 has 13 residues. Germline lookup yields CDR1 SQVTM and CDR2 ANQGSEA. For each CDR3 protein, TCRdb gives one entry from its re-call of the 5' RACE reads, without DNA. The clone table shows about 150,000 distinct CDR3 sequences, with the ten largest holding around 35%. The receptor was isolated from a woman between 50 and 59 years old in good health. V is TRBV29-1 and J is TRBJ2-2. Sequences were obtained from blood T cells: a sorted CD56 or NKG2C T cell subset, CD4+ or CD8+ T cells, or bulk PBMC T cells (not recorded which). The CDR3 reads CSVEDGVTGELFF.